This T cell receptor (beta chain) was sequenced in a study of T cell changes during pregnancy in multiple sclerosis (dated by TCRdb to the late 2010s). With respect to the entire study: The study examined how the T cell repertoire changed over the course of pregnancy in women with multiple sclerosis.

Note on this clone: This clone's antigen is unknown. Qualities for individual bases were not recorded, and no much larger clone is one base off.

The library was produced with the immunoSEQ multiplex PCR assay. TCRdb mirrors the immuneACCESS table, restricted to in-frame sequences. Some clones are absent from its copies; in checked studies, under half trace to an unresolved V gene, and the reason for the others is unknown. The sample contains some 29,000 clones, 89% of them found a single time. The ten largest account for 6% to 7% of the sample. The specimen comprised CD8+ T cells from peripheral blood mononuclear cells, sampled after pregnancy. The receptor comes from a female donor with multiple sclerosis, enrolled in a pregnancy study.

The sequence in DNA is TGTGCCAGCAGCCCGGGACAGGGGGACACCGGGGAGCTGTTTTTT. Protein translation: CASSPGQGDTGELFF. The rearranged chain carries TRBV4-2 and TRBJ2-2, with TRBD1 identical over 11 junction bases. CDR1 and CDR2 are read off the germline V gene as LGHNA and YNFKEQ. The cysteine opens and the phenylalanine closes a CDR3 of 15 amino acids. Just the 45-base CDR3 DNA is kept, in frame starting at base 1. V and J are trimmed by 4 bases and 3 bases, and the gene matches miss 1 base of the junction.